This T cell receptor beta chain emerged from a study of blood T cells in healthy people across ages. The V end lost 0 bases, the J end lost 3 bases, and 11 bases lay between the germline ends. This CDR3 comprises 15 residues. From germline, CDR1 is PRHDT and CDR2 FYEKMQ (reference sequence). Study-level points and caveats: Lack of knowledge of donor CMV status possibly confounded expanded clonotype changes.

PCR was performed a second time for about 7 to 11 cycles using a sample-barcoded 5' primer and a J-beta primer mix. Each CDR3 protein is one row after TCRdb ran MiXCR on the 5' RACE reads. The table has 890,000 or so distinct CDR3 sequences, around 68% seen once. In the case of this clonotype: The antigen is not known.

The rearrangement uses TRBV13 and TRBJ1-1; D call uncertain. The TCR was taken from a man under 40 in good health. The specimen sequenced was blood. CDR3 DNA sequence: TGTGCCAGCAGCTTAGGGGCCTTGGGTGACACTGAAGCTTTCTTT. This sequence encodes CASSLGALGDTEAFF.